This T cell receptor beta chain comes out of a study of blood T cell repertoires in COVID-19. With 4 bases removed from V and 2 bases from J, the gap between germline ends came to 9 bases. The CDR3 runs to 13 residues. CDR1 and CDR2 (germline): SGDLS, YYNGEE. Donors in Cohort 3 who had recovered were those with two negative PCRs, healthcare professional clearance, or resolution of their symptoms. The table came from immunoSEQ multiplex PCR; TCRdb's copy has only in-frame clones and leaves some out. There are some 250,000 clones in the sample; approximately 90% occur only once, and over 7.5% lies in the top ten.

Sequenced: PBMCs or T cells enriched from blood (not recorded which). This TCR derives from a man aged 40-49 years who had recovered from COVID-19. The chain employs TRBV9 and TRBJ1-2; no clear D gene. The CDR3 spells CASSQAENYGYTF. Here the CDR3 DNA reads TGTGCCAGCAGCCAGGCTGAAAACTATGGCTACACCTTC.